The clone carrying this TCR beta chain was seen only a few times. The antigen remains unidentified. This sample stems from a study of cytomegalovirus exposure and HLA in healthy donors. Study-level points and caveats: An assumption of roughly uniform sequencing depth across donors underlay the presence/absence analyses.

The CDR3 runs to 12 residues. Germline V gene data show CDR1 as LNHDA and CDR2 as SQIVND (reference sequence). Trimming took 6 bases from V and 5 from J, leaving 10 bases between them. The study ran its PCR with 60 Vbeta and 13 Jbeta primers. Method: immunoSEQ multiplex PCR; TCRdb's copy keeps in-frame clones and lacks some. The sample holds fewer than 45,000 clones; 68% are singletons and the top ten take 3% to 5%. The receptor was isolated from a man in his forties in good health and CMV-seronegative. Sequenced: PBMCs. The V call is TRBV19, the J call TRBJ2-5, with D possibly being TRBD1 (5 bases). The CDR3 coding sequence is TGTGCCAGTAGACAGGTGGGGGAGACCCAGTACTTC. Its translation is CASRQVGETQYF. Looking up the rest from reference TRBV19 and TRBJ2-5 gives the full variable domain: DGGITQSPKYLFRKEGQNVTLSCEQNLNHDAMYWYRQDPGQGLRLIYYSQIVNDFQKGDIAEGYSVSREKKESFPLTVTSAQKNPTAFYLCASRQVGETQYFGPGTRLLVL.